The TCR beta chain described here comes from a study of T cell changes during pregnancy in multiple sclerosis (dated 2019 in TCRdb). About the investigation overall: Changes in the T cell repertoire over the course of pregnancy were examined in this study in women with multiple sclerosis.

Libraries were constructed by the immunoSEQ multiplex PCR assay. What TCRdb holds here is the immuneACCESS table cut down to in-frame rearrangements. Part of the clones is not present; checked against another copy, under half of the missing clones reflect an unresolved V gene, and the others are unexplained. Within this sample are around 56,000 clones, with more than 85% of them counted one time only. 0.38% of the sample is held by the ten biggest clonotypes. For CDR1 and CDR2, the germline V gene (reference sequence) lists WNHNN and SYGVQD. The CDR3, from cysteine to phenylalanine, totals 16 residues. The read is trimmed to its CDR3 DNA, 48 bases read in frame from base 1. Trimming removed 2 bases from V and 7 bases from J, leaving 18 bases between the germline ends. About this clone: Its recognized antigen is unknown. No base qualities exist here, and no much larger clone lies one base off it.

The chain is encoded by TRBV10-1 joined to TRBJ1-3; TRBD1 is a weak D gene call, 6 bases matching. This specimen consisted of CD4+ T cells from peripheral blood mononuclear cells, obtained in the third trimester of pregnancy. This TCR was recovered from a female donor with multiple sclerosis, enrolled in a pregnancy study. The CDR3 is CASSEATSTGFNTIYF. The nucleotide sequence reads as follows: TGCGCCAGCAGTGAGGCGACAAGTACAGGGTTTAACACCATATATTTT.